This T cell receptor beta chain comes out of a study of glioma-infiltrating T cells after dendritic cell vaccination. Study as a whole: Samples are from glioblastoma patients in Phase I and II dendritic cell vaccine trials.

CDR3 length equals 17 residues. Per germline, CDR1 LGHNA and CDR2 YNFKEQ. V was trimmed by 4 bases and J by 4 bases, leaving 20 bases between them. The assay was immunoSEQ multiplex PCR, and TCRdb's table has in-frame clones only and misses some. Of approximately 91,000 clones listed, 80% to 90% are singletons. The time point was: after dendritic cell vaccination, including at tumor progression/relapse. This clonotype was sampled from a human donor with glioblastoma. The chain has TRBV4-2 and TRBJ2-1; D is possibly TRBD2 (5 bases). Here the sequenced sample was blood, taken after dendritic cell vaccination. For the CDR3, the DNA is TGTGCCAGCAGCCCACGGACTCCTTCCCCTACTTACAATGAGCAGTTCTTC. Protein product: CASSPRTPSPTYNEQFF.